This T cell receptor (beta chain) comes out of a study of cytomegalovirus exposure and HLA in healthy donors. Findings and limits, study-wide: Among TCR beta chains, those listed as cytomegalovirus-associated numbered some 170.

CDR1 and CDR2 (germline): LNHDA, SQIVND (reference sequence). V gave up 3 bases and J gave up 8 bases; unmatched junction bases: 5. The CDR3 totals 15 residues. This clone was detected only a few times. What it recognizes is unknown. The PCR was carried out with 60 Vbeta primers and 13 Jbeta primers. Produced via immunoSEQ multiplex PCR; TCRdb's table is partial and in-frame only. The sample lists about 170,000 clones, roughly 84% seen once, with about 1.5% in the top ten. This sequence joins TRBV19 and TRBJ2-3; 13 nucleotides line up with TRBD2. Sequenced: PBMCs. The receptor was isolated from a male donor in good health and CMV-seronegative. The CDR3 DNA reads TGTGCCAGTAGTATGAGGACTAGCGGGGGCGGTACGCAGTATTTT. Encoded protein: CASSMRTSGGGTQYF.